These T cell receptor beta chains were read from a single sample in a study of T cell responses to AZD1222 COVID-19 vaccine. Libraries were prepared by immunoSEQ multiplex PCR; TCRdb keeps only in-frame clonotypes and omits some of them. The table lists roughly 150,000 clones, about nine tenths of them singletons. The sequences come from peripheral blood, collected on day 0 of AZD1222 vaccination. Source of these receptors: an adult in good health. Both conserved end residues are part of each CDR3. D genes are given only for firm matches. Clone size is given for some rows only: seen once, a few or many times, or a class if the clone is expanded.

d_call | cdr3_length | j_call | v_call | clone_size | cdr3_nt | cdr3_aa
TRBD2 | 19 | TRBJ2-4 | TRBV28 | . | TGTGCCAGCTCCTCACCACCGGGACTAGCGCCACTAGCCAAAAACATTCAGTACTTC | CASSSPPGLAPLAKNIQYF
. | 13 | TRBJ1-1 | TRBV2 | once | TGTGCCAGCAGTGCCAGGGAGAACACTGAAGCTTTCTTT | CASSARENTEAFF
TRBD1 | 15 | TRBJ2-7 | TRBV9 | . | TGTGCCAGCAGCACGGGGACAGGAGCTATCTACGAGCAGTACTTC | CASSTGTGAIYEQYF
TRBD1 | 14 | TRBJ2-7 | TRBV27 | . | TGTGCCAGCAGTGCACAGGGGGCCCGGCGGGGGCAGTACTTC | CASSAQGARRGQYF
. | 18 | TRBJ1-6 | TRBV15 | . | TGTGCCACCAGCAGCAGGGCGGGCCGTGCCGTTTATAATTCACCCCTCCACTTT | CATSSRAGRAVYNSPLHF
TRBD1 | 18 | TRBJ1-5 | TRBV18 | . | TGTGCCAGCTCACGGGACAGCCTAAGTCGTTATAGCAATCAGCCCCAGCATTTT | CASSRDSLSRYSNQPQHF
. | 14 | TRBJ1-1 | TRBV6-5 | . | TGTGCCAGCAGCCGCGACACTTTGAACACTGAAGCTTTCTTT | CASSRDTLNTEAFF
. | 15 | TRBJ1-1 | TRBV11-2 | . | TGTGCCAGCAGCCCCCTACGGGGGGTCAACCCTGAAGCTTTCTTT | CASSPLRGVNPEAFF
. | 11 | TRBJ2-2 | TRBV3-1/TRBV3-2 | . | TGTGCCAGCAGCCATTCCGGGGAGCTGTTTTTT | CASSHSGELFF
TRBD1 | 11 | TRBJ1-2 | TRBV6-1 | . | TGTGCCAGCAGTGAGGGACAGGGCTACACCTTC | CASSEGQGYTF
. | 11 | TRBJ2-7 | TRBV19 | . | TGTGCCACCCGATTCGCGGACGAGCAGTACTTC | CATRFADEQYF
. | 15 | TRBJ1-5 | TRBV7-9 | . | TGTGCCAGCAGCTTCGACCCGGAGGGCAATCAGCCCCAGCATTTT | CASSFDPEGNQPQHF
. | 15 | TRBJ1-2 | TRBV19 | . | TGTGCCAGTAGTATAGATCGGGGGAAAGGCTATGGCTACACCTTC | CASSIDRGKGYGYTF
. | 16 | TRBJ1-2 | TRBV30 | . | TGTGCCTGGAGTGTACGTGATAGGGACTTGAACTATGGCTACACCTTC | CAWSVRDRDLNYGYTF
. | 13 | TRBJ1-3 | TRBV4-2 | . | TGTGCCAGCAGCCAAGACAACGGAAACACCATATATTTT | CASSQDNGNTIYF
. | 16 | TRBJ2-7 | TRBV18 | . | TGTGCCAGCTCACGTGGGACCCGGGGGCAAATATACGAGCAGTACTTC | CASSRGTRGQIYEQYF
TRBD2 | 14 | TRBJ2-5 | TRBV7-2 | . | TGTGCCAGCAGCTTAGGGGTTAGCGGGGCGGCCCAGTACTTC | CASSLGVSGAAQYF
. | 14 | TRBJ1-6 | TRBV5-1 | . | TGCGCCAGCAGCTTGGGGCAGGGAGATTCACCCCTCCACTTT | CASSLGQGDSPLHF
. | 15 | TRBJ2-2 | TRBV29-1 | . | TGCAGCGTTGATGGTGAGGAGCCAAACACCGGGGAGCTGTTTTTT | CSVDGEEPNTGELFF
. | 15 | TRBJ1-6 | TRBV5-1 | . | TGCGCCAGCAGCTTGGGAGAAAGCACCAATTCACCCCTCCACTTT | CASSLGESTNSPLHF
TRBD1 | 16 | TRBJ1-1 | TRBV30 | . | TGTGCCTGGAGGGGACAGGGGGCGCCCCCCAACACTGAAGCTTTCTTT | CAWRGQGAPPNTEAFF
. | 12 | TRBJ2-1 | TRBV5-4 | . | TGTGCCAGCACGGGCCAACCGGATGAGCAGTTCTTC | CASTGQPDEQFF
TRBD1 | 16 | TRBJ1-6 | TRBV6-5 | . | TGTGCCAGCAGTTACCACCGACAGGGGAACGGTTCACCCCTCCACTTT | CASSYHRQGNGSPLHF
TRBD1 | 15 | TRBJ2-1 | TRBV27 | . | TGTGCCAGCAGTTTGGACAGGGCCACCTACAATGAGCAGTTCTTC | CASSLDRATYNEQFF
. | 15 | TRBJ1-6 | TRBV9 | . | TGTGCCAGCAGCGTAGGGGGCAGGTCTCATTCACCCCTCCACTTT | CASSVGGRSHSPLHF
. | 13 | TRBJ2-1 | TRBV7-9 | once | TGTGCCAGCGCTATCCCGGGGGTAAATGAGCAGTTCTTC | CASAIPGVNEQFF
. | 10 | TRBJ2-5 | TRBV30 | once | TGTGCCTGGGGGAGGGAGACCCAGTACTTC | CAWGRETQYF
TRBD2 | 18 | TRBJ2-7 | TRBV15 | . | TGTGCCACCAGTGACGAAGGCGGGAGCCACCTTCGGGGATACGAGCAGTACTTC | CATSDEGGSHLRGYEQYF